This T cell receptor beta chain was found in a study of CD8+ T cells in alopecia areata (dated 2018 in TCRdb). Study-level background: Treated patients were enrolled in an open-label pilot trial of oral tofacitinib, 5 to 10 mg twice daily, for moderate-to-severe alopecia areata. To study T cell clonal expansion in alopecia areata, the researchers applied high-throughput TCRbeta sequencing to both the C3H/HeJ mouse model and human patients. RNA was obtained with the PAXgene miRNA kit for fixed scalp, the miRNeasy kit for PBMCs, and the RNeasy kit for mouse skin. Scalp clonality was compared across normal scalp (n=4), patchy alopecia areata scalp (n=8), and alopecia totalis/universalis scalp (n=8). TCRbeta CDR3 regions were amplified by immunoSEQ multiplex PCR with 35 Vbeta forward and 13 Jbeta reverse primers. Tofacitinib was administered for 6 to 18 months, and 6 months of follow-up off drug were then conducted to assess delayed response and recurrence. Disease severity in treated patients was measured with the SALT score, which quantifies the percentage of affected scalp surface area. Tofacitinib-treated patients had biopsies at baseline and at 4 and 24 weeks of treatment, with a later scalp biopsy in several patients. In humans, TCRbeta sequencing was performed on scalp tissue and on sorted CD4+ and CD8+ peripheral blood T cells from healthy controls and from patients with patchy or totalis/universalis alopecia areata.

Paper-wide results and their limitations: Unlike mouse skin, where gammadelta T cells dominate, normal human skin contains resident alphabeta T cells that get sequenced too, which complicates analysis of the scalp TCR repertoire. Tofacitinib significantly decreased scalp clonality and the number of expanded CD8+ clones among the top 100 scalp clones. Many expanded lesional clones persisted in scalp and blood during tofacitinib treatment, which may partly explain relapse after stopping treatment. Because the treated cohort was small and had only one nonresponder, larger studies are needed to examine links between baseline CD8+ expansion and response. Lesional scalp, especially in alopecia totalis/universalis, showed higher clonality and more expanded CD8+ clones than normal scalp, suggesting antigenic drive. Shared TCR sequences between patients were less evident than in mice, which may be partly attributable to HLA diversity in the patient population.

The time point label corresponds to: around 29 days on oral tofacitinib. The treatment or condition label corresponds to: oral pan-JAK inhibitor, 5-10 mg twice daily. Peripheral blood and lesional scalp punch biopsies were obtained from patients with alopecia areata. PBMCs were separated by density centrifugation and stained for CD3, CD4 and CD8, after which CD4+ and CD8+ T cells were sorted on a FACSAria. The library was generated by the immunoSEQ multiplex PCR assay. RNA was extracted from all samples and reverse transcribed into cDNA as template for TCR sequencing. SuperScript III was used to make first-strand cDNA, primed with a 2:1 mix of oligo-dT and random hexamers. A synthetic immune receptor repertoire was used to gauge amplification bias, and whatever bias remained was removed computationally. In the authors' own workflow: Raw reads were preprocessed for error removal, and CDR3 was defined according to IMGT conventions as running from the conserved cysteine to phenylalanine. Clonality was computed as 1 minus the Shannon entropy, with the entropy normalized by log2 of the number of productive unique TCRs. Whether each scalp clone was CD4 or CD8 was inferred by checking scalp TCRbeta sequences against the CD4 and CD8 repertoires from sorted blood. This is the immuneACCESS table as TCRdb keeps it, with only in-frame sequences that have V and J called. A part of the clones is gone; compared with another copy, unresolved V genes explain less than half, and the rest is unexplained. Clonal size and the V and J genes are those of that table, whereas D and trimming came from the DNA. The sample includes 150,000 to 250,000 clones, with approximately 60% observed a single time. Approximately 3.3% of the sample belongs to the ten largest clones.

To note about this clone: The clone's antigen remains unknown. No quality values exist for individual bases; no much larger clone is one base distant.

V and J are trimmed by 3 bases and 3 bases, and the gene matches miss 5 bases of the junction. The germline V gene yields SGHTA for CDR1 and FQGNSA for CDR2. There are 14 amino acids in the CDR3, from cysteine to phenylalanine inclusive. Kept here is only the CDR3 DNA, which spans 42 bases and is read in frame from base 1. The chain was built from TRBV7-2 and TRBJ2-7, with 7 central nucleotides matching TRBD1. The sequence was obtained from a human donor with alopecia areata. The sequencing used CD4+ T cells sorted from blood, collected at week 4, from a patient treated with tofacitinib. The nucleotide sequence is given as TGTGCCAGCAGCTTCTCCCGGACAGGCTACGAGCAGTACTTC. It translates as CASSFSRTGYEQYF. Beyond the CDR3, the reference TRBV7-2 and TRBJ2-7 genes provide the residues; the full variable domain reads: GAGVSQSPSNKVTEKGKDVELRCDPISGHTALYWYRQSLGQGLEFLIYFQGNSAPDKSGLPSDRFSAERTGGSVSTLTIQRTQQEDSAVYLCASSFSRTGYEQYFGPGTRLTVT.